The rows below give T cell receptor beta chains drawn from one sample of a study of T cell repertoires in cytomegalovirus infection. MiXCR was run by TCRdb on the reads, yielding one entry per CDR3 protein. The sample shows 700,000 to 950,000 distinct CDR3 sequences, about 31% of them seen only once. Their target antigens are unknown. The sequences come from cultured CD8+ T cells from PBMCs, collected from culture after CMV antigen stimulation. The receptor set was obtained from a human donor in good health (CMV status not recorded). Some clones in this sample may be carry-over from other donors' samples. The CDR3 runs from the conserved cysteine through the conserved F or W. The order of the fields is J gene, V gene, D gene, CDR3 protein. A D gene is named only where the DNA matches it firmly.

J: TRBJ1-5
V: TRBV19
D: .
CDR3: CASSFLLGDTKDQPQHF

J: TRBJ2-1
V: TRBV20-1
D: TRBD2
CDR3: CSATPGLAGANEQFF

J: TRBJ2-1
V: TRBV15
D: .
CDR3: CATSRDPGTNEQFF

J: TRBJ2-1
V: TRBV19
D: .
CDR3: CASSQRGATYNEQFF

J: TRBJ1-5
V: TRBV28
D: .
CDR3: CASSFTGGNQPQHF

J: TRBJ2-7
V: TRBV12-3/TRBV12-4
D: TRBD2
CDR3: CASSWVLAGVMSYEQYF

J: TRBJ2-3
V: TRBV7-2
D: .
CDR3: CASSWTGLSGTDTQYF

J: TRBJ2-6
V: TRBV2
D: .
CDR3: CAILDREESGANVLTF

J: TRBJ2-1
V: TRBV7-9
D: .
CDR3: CASSSGQFEQFF

J: TRBJ2-5
V: TRBV7-9
D: TRBD2
CDR3: CASSPGGGGLEETQYF

J: TRBJ2-1
V: TRBV6-1
D: .
CDR3: CASSLDGEQFF

J: TRBJ1-2
V: TRBV7-2
D: .
CDR3: CASSLEGLIYGYTF

J: TRBJ2-5
V: TRBV13
D: .
CDR3: CASSLVIQGLETQYF

J: TRBJ1-6
V: TRBV28
D: .
CDR3: CASSFGVGSSPLHF

J: TRBJ2-5
V: TRBV15
D: .
CDR3: CATSRDPSTVQETQYF

J: TRBJ1-2
V: TRBV5-6
D: .
CDR3: CASSSTRTPASYGYTF

J: TRBJ2-5
V: TRBV6-5
D: TRBD2
CDR3: CASSYGLAEKETQYF

J: TRBJ1-1
V: TRBV5-1
D: TRBD1
CDR3: CASSLWGQGDKNTEAFF

J: TRBJ1-5
V: TRBV3-1
D: .
CDR3: CASSQDQSFSQPQHF

J: TRBJ1-4
V: TRBV12-3/TRBV12-4
D: .
CDR3: CASSLNPGTAPYEKLFF

J: TRBJ2-1
V: TRBV9
D: .
CDR3: CASSVVRSSSYNEQFF

J: TRBJ1-5
V: TRBV18
D: .
CDR3: CVSSAGYSNQPQHF

J: TRBJ1-5
V: TRBV27
D: .
CDR3: CASSSSNSNQPQHF

J: TRBJ2-1
V: TRBV19
D: .
CDR3: CASTAGNYNEQFF

J: TRBJ1-2
V: TRBV27
D: .
CDR3: CASSLSAHNNYGYTF

J: TRBJ1-2
V: TRBV9
D: .
CDR3: CASSVEGLGYTF

J: TRBJ2-3
V: TRBV7-9
D: TRBD2
CDR3: CASSTVAGGPDTQYF

J: TRBJ2-3
V: TRBV28
D: TRBD1
CDR3: CASRRPGQGIDTQYF

J: TRBJ2-1
V: TRBV7-9
D: TRBD1
CDR3: CASSLGTGTVDNEQFF

J: TRBJ2-1
V: TRBV12-3/TRBV12-4
D: .
CDR3: CASSLTAYYNEQFF

J: TRBJ1-6
V: TRBV6-1
D: .
CDR3: CASSEFGRTGGSPLHF